This TCR beta chain was captured by sequencing in a study of T cell repertoires in cytomegalovirus infection. Study in general: Recently identified HLA-C-restricted CMV epitopes were among the peptides used. Indications of both CMV infection and matching HLA type were provided by public TCR beta signatures. Study observations and caveats: The study identified carriers of CMV plus the relevant HLA from cumulative public TCR beta family frequency.

TCRdb passed the reads through MiXCR, listing each CDR3 protein once. The table lists roughly 860,000 distinct CDR3 sequences, 30% to 35% of them singletons, with around 12% in the top ten. CDR1 and CDR2 (germline): SGHNT, YENEEA. Trimming shortened V by 2 bases and J by 7 bases, and 18 bases separated the two germline ends. This CDR3 comprises 16 residues. This clonotype was counted many times. Its specificity is unknown. The input for sequencing was cultured CD8+ T cells from PBMCs, taken from culture after CMV antigen stimulation. This TCR was sampled from a human donor in good health (CMV status not recorded). Some clones in this sample may be carry-over from other donors' samples. This chain links TRBV11-3 with TRBJ2-1; possible D gene TRBD1, 6 bases. The CDR3 sequence: CASSLSQQLRGNEQFF. In DNA form, the CDR3 reads TGTGCCAGCAGCTTATCCCAGCAGCTAAGGGGGAATGAGCAGTTCTTC.